Listed here is a single TCR beta chain. Its antigen is unidentified. The data originate from a study of cytomegalovirus exposure and HLA in healthy donors. Looking at the study overall: In a later analysis, it was reported that the 90 to 150 validation repertoires had been produced on the same platform as the roughly 650 repertoires belonging to the first cohort.

In germline, CDR1 is MGHRA, CDR2 YSYEKL. With 0 bases removed from V and 0 bases from J, the gap between germline ends came to 12 bases. The length of the CDR3 is 17 residues. Generated by immunoSEQ multiplex PCR, the TCRdb table keeps only in-frame clones and is missing some. The data contain around 250,000 clones, roughly 89% of them seen just once; the ten biggest clones take up 0.37%. Separation from the roughly 670-subject first cohort characterized the roughly 120-subject validation cohort, to which the donors belonged. Notes on the study in general: In vitro assays verified that three CMV-associated chains recognized CMV antigens specifically. It was approximately 160 TCR beta chains that were listed as cytomegalovirus-associated.

The material sequenced was PBMCs. The chain is built from TRBV4-1 and TRBJ1-3; D is ambiguous. The sequence was collected from a woman aged 18-35 years in good health and CMV-seronegative. The CDR3 coding sequence is TGCGCCAGCAGCCAAGATCACGAGGGCCTCTCTGGAAACACCATATATTTT. Translation gives CASSQDHEGLSGNTIYF.